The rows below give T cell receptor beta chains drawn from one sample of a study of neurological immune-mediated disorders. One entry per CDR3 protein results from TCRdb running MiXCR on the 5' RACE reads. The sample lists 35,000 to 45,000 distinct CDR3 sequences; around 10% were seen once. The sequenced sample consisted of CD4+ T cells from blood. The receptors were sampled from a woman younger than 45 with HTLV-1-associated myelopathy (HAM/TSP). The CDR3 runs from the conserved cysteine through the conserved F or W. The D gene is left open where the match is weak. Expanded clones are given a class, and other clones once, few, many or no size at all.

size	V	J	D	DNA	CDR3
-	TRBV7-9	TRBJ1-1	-	TGTGCCAGCAGCTACGTGGAACTCGGGGCTTTCTTT	CASSYVELGAFF
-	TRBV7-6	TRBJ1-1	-	TGTGCCAGCAGCTTACGGCTGACAGGACCAAAGAACACTGAAGCTTTCTTT	CASSLRLTGPKNTEAFF
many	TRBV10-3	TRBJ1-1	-	TGTGGGACATCATCAGGGATGAACACTGAAGCTTTCTTT	CGTSSGMNTEAFF
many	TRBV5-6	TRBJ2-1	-	TGTGCCAGCAGCTTGGTTACCGGTTATGGGAGCTCCTACAATGAGCAGTTCTTC	CASSLVTGYGSSYNEQFF
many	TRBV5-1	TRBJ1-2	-	TGCGCCAGCAGCCAAGACAGCGCTAACTATGGCTACACCTTC	CASSQDSANYGYTF
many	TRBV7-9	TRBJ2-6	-	TGTGCCAGCACCCTTAACGTAGGGGGCTCTGGGGCCAACGTCCTGACTTTC	CASTLNVGGSGANVLTF
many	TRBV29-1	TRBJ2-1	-	TGCAGCGTTGATAGGATAAGTGGTAATGAGCAGTTCTTC	CSVDRISGNEQFF
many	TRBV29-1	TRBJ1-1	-	TGCAGCGTTGGCAGAGGGCGCACTGAAGCTTTCTTT	CSVGRGRTEAFF
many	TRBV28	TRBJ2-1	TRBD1	TGTGCCAGCACAGGGGGATCCTTATCGGGCAATGAGCAGTTCTTC	CASTGGSLSGNEQFF
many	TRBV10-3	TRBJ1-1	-	TGTGCCATCAGTGAGTCAGGAGATGAAGCTTTCTTT	CAISESGDEAFF
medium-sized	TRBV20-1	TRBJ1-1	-	TGCAGTGCTAGAGACCCCAACGGGGCAACGAACACTGAAGCTTTCTTT	CSARDPNGATNTEAFF
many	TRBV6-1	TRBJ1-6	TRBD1	TGTGCCAGCAGGGAAGGGGGGACAGGGGGCCGGAATTCACCCCTCCACTTT	CASREGGTGGRNSPLHF
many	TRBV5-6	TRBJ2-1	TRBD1	TGTGCCAGCAGCTACCGACAGGGCTATAGAAATGAGCAGTTCTTC	CASSYRQGYRNEQFF
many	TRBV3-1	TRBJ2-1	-	TGTGCCAGCAGCCAAGGCCAGCCGGGCTACAATGAGCAGTTCTTC	CASSQGQPGYNEQFF
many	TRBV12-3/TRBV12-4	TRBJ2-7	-	TGTGCCAGCAGTTTACGGCAGACCTACGAGCAGTACTTC	CASSLRQTYEQYF
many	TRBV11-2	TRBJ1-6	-	TGTGCCAGCAGCTTAGATCGGCGAGACGGAAAATTCAAGGCCCTCCACTTT	CASSLDRRDGKFKALHF
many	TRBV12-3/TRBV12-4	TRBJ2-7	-	TGTGCCAGCAGTTTAACCTTGCAGACCTACGAGCAGTACTTC	CASSLTLQTYEQYF